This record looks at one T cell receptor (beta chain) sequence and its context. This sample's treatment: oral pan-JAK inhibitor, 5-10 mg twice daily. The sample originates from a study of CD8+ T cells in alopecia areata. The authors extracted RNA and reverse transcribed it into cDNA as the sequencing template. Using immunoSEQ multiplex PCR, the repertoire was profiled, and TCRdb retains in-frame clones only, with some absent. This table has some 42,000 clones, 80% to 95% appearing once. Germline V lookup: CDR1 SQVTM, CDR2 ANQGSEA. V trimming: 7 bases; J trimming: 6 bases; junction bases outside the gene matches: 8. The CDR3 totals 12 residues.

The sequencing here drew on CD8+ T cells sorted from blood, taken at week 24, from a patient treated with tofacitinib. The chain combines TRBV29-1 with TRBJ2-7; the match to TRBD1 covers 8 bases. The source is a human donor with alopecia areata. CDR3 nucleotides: TGCAGCGCCCGGGCAGGGGGCAGCGAGCAGTACTTC. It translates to CSARAGGSEQYF.